This TCR beta chain was recorded in a study of cytomegalovirus exposure and HLA in healthy donors. Study observations and caveats: Most observed TCR sequences were rare, whereas some public TCRs were detected in many donors. The CMV antigen specificity of a few CMV-associated chains was confirmed through in vitro analysis.

Notes on this clone: Antigen specificity is unknown.

CDR3 length: 12 amino acids. CDR1 and CDR2 (germline): SGHNT, YYREEE (reference sequence). V lost 3 bases and J 12 bases, leaving 14 bases between the germline ends. Generated by immunoSEQ multiplex PCR, the TCRdb table keeps only in-frame clones and is missing some. The sample has roughly 120,000 clones, approximately 85% seen once. The chain has TRBV5-4 and TRBJ2-3, with D perhaps TRBD1 (6 bases). This sequence was found in a man younger than 30 in good health and CMV-seronegative. The sample was PBMCs. CDR3: CASSSQGPTQYF. In DNA, the CDR3 is TGTGCCAGCAGCTCACAGGGACCCACACAGTATTTT.